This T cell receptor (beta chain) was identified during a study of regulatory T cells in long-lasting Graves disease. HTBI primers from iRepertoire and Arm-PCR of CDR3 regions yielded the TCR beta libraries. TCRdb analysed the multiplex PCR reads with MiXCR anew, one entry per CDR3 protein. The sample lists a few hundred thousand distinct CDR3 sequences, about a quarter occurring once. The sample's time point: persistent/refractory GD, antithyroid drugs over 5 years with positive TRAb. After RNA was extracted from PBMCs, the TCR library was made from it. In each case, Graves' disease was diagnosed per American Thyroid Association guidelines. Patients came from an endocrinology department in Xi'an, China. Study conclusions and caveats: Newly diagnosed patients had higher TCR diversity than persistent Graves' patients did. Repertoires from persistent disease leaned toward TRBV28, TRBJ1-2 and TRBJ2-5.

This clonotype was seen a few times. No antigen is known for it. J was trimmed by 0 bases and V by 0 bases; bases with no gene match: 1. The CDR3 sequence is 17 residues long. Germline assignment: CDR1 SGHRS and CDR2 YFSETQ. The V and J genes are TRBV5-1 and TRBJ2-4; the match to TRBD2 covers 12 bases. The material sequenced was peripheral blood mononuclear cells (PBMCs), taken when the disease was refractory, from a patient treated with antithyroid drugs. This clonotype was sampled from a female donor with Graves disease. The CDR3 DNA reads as TGCGCCAGCAGCTTGGCGGGACTAGCGGGAGCCAAAAACATTCAGTACTTC. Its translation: CASSLAGLAGAKNIQYF. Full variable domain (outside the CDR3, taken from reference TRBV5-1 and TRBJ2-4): KAGVTQTPRYLIKTRGQQVTLSCSPISGHRSVSWYQQTPGQGLQFLFEYFSETQRNKGNFPGRFSGRQFSNSRSEMNVSTLELGDSALYLCASSLAGLAGAKNIQYFGAGTRLSVL.